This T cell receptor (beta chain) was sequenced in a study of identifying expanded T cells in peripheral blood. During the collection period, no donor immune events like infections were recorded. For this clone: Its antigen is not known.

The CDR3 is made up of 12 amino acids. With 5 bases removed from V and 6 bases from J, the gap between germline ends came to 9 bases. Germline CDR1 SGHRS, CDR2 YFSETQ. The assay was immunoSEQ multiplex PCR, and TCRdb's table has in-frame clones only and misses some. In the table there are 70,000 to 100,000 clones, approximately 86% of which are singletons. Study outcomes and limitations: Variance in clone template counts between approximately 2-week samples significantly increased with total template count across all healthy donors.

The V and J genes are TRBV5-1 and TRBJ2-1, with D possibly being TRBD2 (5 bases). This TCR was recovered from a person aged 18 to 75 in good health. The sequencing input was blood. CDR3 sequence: CASSEGSNEQFF. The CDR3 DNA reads TGCGCCAGCAGTGAAGGGAGCAATGAGCAGTTCTTC.